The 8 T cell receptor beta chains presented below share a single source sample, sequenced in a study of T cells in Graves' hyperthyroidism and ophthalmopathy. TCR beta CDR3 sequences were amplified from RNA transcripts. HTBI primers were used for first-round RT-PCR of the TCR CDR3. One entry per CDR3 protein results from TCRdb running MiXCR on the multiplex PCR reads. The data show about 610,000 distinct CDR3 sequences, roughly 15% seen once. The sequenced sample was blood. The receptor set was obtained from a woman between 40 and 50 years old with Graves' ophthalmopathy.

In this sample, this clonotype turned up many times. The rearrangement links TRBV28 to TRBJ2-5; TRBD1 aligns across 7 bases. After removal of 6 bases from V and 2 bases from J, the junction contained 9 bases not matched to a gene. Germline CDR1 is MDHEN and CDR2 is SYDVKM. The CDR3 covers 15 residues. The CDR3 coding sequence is TGTGCCAGCAGCCTCGGGACAGCAGTTCAAGAGACCCAGTACTTC. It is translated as CASSLGTAVQETQYF.

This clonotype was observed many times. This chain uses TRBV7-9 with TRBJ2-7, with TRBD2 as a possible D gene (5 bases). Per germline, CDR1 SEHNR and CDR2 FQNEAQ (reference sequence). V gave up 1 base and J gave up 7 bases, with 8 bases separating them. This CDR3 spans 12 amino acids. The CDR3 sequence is CASSLVGVEQYF. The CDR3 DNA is TGTGCCAGCAGCTTAGTCGGGGTGGAGCAGTACTTC.

CDR3 region: CASSYTAGQPQHF. CDR3 in DNA: TGTGCCAGCAGTTATACGGCTGGGCAGCCCCAGCATTTT. The V and J genes are TRBV6-2 or TRBV6-3 and TRBJ1-5; no clear D gene. The ends were cut back, 3 bases at V and 7 bases at J, with 10 bases in the middle. This CDR3 has 13 residues. Germline CDR1 reads MNHEY; CDR2 reads SVGEGT.

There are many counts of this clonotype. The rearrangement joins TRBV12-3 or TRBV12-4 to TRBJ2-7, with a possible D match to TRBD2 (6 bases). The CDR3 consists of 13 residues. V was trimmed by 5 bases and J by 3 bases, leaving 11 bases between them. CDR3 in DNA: TGTGCCAGCAGTAGAAGGAGGGACTACGAGCAGTACTTC. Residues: CASSRRRDYEQYF.

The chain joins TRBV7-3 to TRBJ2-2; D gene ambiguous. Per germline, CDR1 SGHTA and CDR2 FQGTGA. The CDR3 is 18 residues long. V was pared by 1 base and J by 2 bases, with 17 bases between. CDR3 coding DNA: TGTGCCAGCAGCTTAAGTCCAGGAAACCCGTTTAACACCGGGGAGCTGTTTTTT. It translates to CASSLSPGNPFNTGELFF.

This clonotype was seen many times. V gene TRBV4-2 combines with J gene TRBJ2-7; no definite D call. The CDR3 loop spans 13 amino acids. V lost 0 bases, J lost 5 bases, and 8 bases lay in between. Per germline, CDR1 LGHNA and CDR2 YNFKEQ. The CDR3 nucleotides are TGTGCCAGCAGCCAAGAGGGAAGGGACGAGCAGTACTTC. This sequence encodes CASSQEGRDEQYF.

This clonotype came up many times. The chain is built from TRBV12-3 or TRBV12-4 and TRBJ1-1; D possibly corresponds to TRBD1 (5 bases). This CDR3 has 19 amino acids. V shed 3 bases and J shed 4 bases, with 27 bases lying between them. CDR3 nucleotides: TGTGCCAGCAGTTTTTCTGGGGGGGACGTATGGATTGTTGGCACTGAAGCTTTCTTT. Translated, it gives CASSFSGGDVWIVGTEAFF.

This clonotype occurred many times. The CDR3 nucleotides are TGTGCCAGCAGTTTAAGGGGAGGGGCCAGCAATCAGCCCCAGCATTTT. Amino acids: CASSLRGGASNQPQHF. This sequence joins TRBV12-3 or TRBV12-4 and TRBJ1-5, with a weak D call TRBD1 (5 bases). The CDR3 runs 16 residues. Trimming left V 2 bases short and J 1 base short, with 12 bases between.